This is a list of T cell receptor beta chains from one sample in a study of blood T cell repertoires in COVID-19. Assay: immunoSEQ multiplex PCR; the TCRdb copy retains only in-frame clones and omits some. The sample lists around 42,000 clones, 75% to 90% seen once, with more than 7.5% in the top ten. Sequencing used peripheral blood. These receptors were taken from a man aged 25 to 40 with active or convalescent COVID-19. Both conserved end residues are part of each CDR3. The order of the fields is V gene, J gene, D gene, CDR3 protein. The D gene is left open where the match is weak.

TRBV24-1	TRBJ1-6	.	CATPGDFKSTLHF
TRBV21-1	TRBJ1-3	.	CASSKVNGVCGNTIYF
TRBV9	TRBJ1-2	TRBD1	CASSVGGTGDGYTF
TRBV4-2	TRBJ2-5	TRBD2	CASSLLSGGKETQYF
TRBV19	TRBJ2-1	TRBD2	CASSIDRATSYFDEQFF
TRBV2	TRBJ1-2	TRBD1	CASSEGRTGWGYTF
TRBV5-1	TRBJ1-1	TRBD1	CATKQGAGTEAFF
TRBV12-3/TRBV12-4	TRBJ2-7	TRBD2	CATATSGGHEQYF
TRBV6-6	TRBJ2-1	TRBD2	CASSVAGNNEQFF
TRBV18	TRBJ2-3	TRBD2	CASSRRTSGSTSTDTQYF
TRBV7-2	TRBJ1-2	TRBD1	CASSSGQGAVYGYTF
TRBV29-1	TRBJ1-5	.	CSVAQGRNQPQHF
TRBV12-3/TRBV12-4	TRBJ1-5	.	CASRSRDTQPQHF
TRBV6-6	TRBJ1-5	.	CASSQGLSNQPQHF
TRBV29-1	TRBJ1-1	.	CSVEEGFGTEAFF
TRBV9	TRBJ2-1	TRBD2	CASSPKGLAGWGEQFF
TRBV11-3	TRBJ1-2	.	CASSLGERGNGYTF
TRBV9	TRBJ1-5	TRBD1	CASSATGGEDQPQHF
TRBV7-8	TRBJ1-2	.	CASSPAGEGYGYTF
TRBV5-1	TRBJ1-4	.	CASSGQTTNEKLFF
TRBV19	TRBJ2-1	TRBD2	CASSIGSSGYNEQFF
TRBV4-1	TRBJ1-1	TRBD1	CASSLSVGTENTEAFF
TRBV19	TRBJ1-2	TRBD1	CATSRTGLNYGYTF
TRBV18	TRBJ1-1	.	CASSPNRENTEAFF